One sample yielded the 24 T cell receptor beta chains listed below, sequenced in a study of blood T cell repertoires in COVID-19. Repertoires were generated with immunoSEQ multiplex PCR, while TCRdb's copy carries only in-frame clones and drops some. The data contain around 300,000 clones, 86% of them singletons. Specimen: peripheral blood. These receptors all stem from a woman aged 70-85 years with COVID-19, enrolled during active disease.

The table lists this clone with a few counts. CDR3 nucleotides: TGTGCCAGCAGTAAACGGCGGGGGCCTGAAGCTTTCTTT. Translation gives CASSKRRGPEAFF. This chain connects TRBV6-6 to TRBJ1-1; TRBD1 might be the D (6 bases). Germline CDR1 and CDR2: MNHNY and SVGAGI (reference sequence). The CDR3 covers 13 residues. V was cut by 5 bases and J by 6 bases, with 13 bases left in between.

Here the CDR3 DNA reads TGTGCCAGCAGCACTGGGCAGCGGGGGAAAGATACGCAGTATTTT. Amino acids: CASSTGQRGKDTQYF. V and J are TRBV7-2 and TRBJ2-3; 8 bases fit TRBD2. The J segment lost 5 bases and the V segment lost 5 bases, leaving 9 bases of the junction unmatched. CDR1 SGHTA and CDR2 FQGNSA come from the germline V gene. This CDR3 is built from 15 residues.

The gene calls are TRBV7-3 and TRBJ2-6; D may be TRBD1 (6 bases). The ends were cut back, 1 base at V and 4 bases at J, with 14 bases in the middle. CDR1 and CDR2 from the germline V gene are SGHTA and FQGTGA. The CDR3 runs 17 residues. The CDR3 here is CASSLNTGLAGANVLTF. CDR3 bases: TGTGCCAGCAGCTTAAATACAGGGCTGGCAGGGGCCAACGTCCTGACTTTC.

This clone was seen only once. CDR3 in amino acids: CASSQVGTGGDGYTF. The CDR3 nucleotides read TGCGCCAGCAGCCAAGTGGGGACAGGGGGGGATGGCTACACCTTC. This chain uses TRBV4-3 with TRBJ1-2; 11 bases fit TRBD1. Germline V gives CDR1 LGHNA, CDR2 YSLEER. The CDR3 length is 15 residues. Trimming cost V 1 base and J 6 bases; bases outside gene matches: 4.

The chain couples TRBV21-1 to TRBJ1-4. TRBV21-1 counts as a pseudogene. This CDR3 has 14 amino acids. The CDR3 sequence: CASSRKVTSEKLFF. For the CDR3, the DNA is TGTGCCAGCAGTCGAAAGGTGACTAGTGAAAAACTGTTTTTT.

The chain couples TRBV2 to TRBJ1-2, with TRBD1 matching 9 bases. From germline, CDR1 is SNHLY and CDR2 FYNNEI. This CDR3 has 12 residues. Germline trimming cut 4 bases from V and 8 bases from J; bases unmatched to any gene: 2. CDR3 nucleotide sequence: TGTGCCAGCAGTGGGGGGACAGGGGGCTACACCTTC. Translation gives CASSGGTGGYTF.

The V gene is TRBV7-6, the J gene TRBJ2-3; 8 bases line up with TRBD2. Germline V gene data show CDR1 as SGHVS and CDR2 as FNYEAQ. The J segment lost 2 bases and the V segment lost 0 bases, leaving 4 bases of the junction unmatched. CDR3 length equals 16 residues. The DNA for the CDR3 is TGTGCCAGCAGCTTAGCGGGCGGGGGGCCCACAGATACGCAGTATTTT. Amino acids: CASSLAGGGPTDTQYF. The variable domain in full, completed from reference TRBV7-6 and TRBJ2-3, reads GAGVSQSPRYKVTKRGQDVALRCDPISGHVSLYWYRQALGQGPEFLTYFNYEAQQDKSGLPNDRFSAERPEGSISTLTIQRTEQRDSAMYRCASSLAGGGPTDTQYFGPGTRLTVL.

The chain uses TRBV28 and TRBJ1-6; D is unresolved. This CDR3 contains 16 residues. Per the germline V gene, CDR1 is MDHEN and CDR2 is SYDVKM. V lost 10 bases and J lost 0, with 16 bases in between. The CDR3 nucleotides are TGTGCCACCTTAGGTATGGGAGGCTCCTATAATTCACCCCTCCACTTT. Translated: CATLGMGGSYNSPLHF.

J is TRBJ2-3 and V is TRBV5-1; 7 bases are a match to TRBD1. The CDR3 is 16 amino acids. Trimming removed 4 bases from V and 3 bases from J; junction bases left unmatched: 11. Germline V gene sequence: CDR1 SGHRS, CDR2 YFSETQ. CDR3 region: CASSETPGQKTDTQYF. DNA for the CDR3: TGCGCCAGCAGCGAAACTCCGGGACAGAAGACAGATACGCAGTATTTT.

V and J are TRBV5-1 and TRBJ2-5; TRBD1 matches at 8 bases. The V segment lost 4 bases and the J segment 3 bases; nucleotides outside the gene matches: 5. The CDR3 loop spans 14 amino acids. CDR1 is SGHRS, CDR2 YFSETQ, per germline. CDR3 DNA: TGCGCCAGCAGCCTCTGGACAGGGAAAGAGACCCAGTACTTC. Translation gives CASSLWTGKETQYF.

The CDR3 is CASSPGTPYGYTF. In DNA, the CDR3 is TGTGCCAGCAGTCCGGGGACACCCTATGGCTACACCTTC. The V call is TRBV5-6, the J call TRBJ1-2; D might be TRBD1 (6 bases). Germline V CDR1 and CDR2: SGHDT, YYEEEE. The CDR3 extends over 13 amino acids. Trimming cost V 5 bases and J 4 bases, with 12 bases left between them.

The gene calls are TRBV6-5 and TRBJ1-1, with D unclear. The V gene's germline CDR1 is MNHEY and CDR2 SVGAGI. V lost 0 bases and J lost 2, with 7 bases in between. CDR3 size: 14 residues. The CDR3 DNA sequence: TGTGCCAGCAGTTACTCCGGGGTAAACACTGAAGCTTTCTTT. It specifies CASSYSGVNTEAFF.

In regard to this clone: Other DNA sequences in the sample encode the same CDR3. The V and J genes are TRBV7-2 and TRBJ1-2; 7 nucleotides match TRBD1. The CDR3 has 13 residues. Trimming removed 2 bases from V and 6 bases from J; junction bases left unmatched: 3. Germline V CDR1 and CDR2: SGHTA, FQGNSA. In nucleotides, the CDR3 is TGTGCCAGCAGCTTAAGGCAGGGGGATGGCTACACCTTC. It encodes CASSLRQGDGYTF.

The CDR3 protein is CASSPPVSSGEQYF. CDR3 bases: TGTGCCAGCAGCCCCCCGGTGAGTTCGGGCGAGCAGTACTTC. V gene TRBV9 combines with J gene TRBJ2-7; D is ambiguous. The germline CDR1 and CDR2 sequences are SGDLS and YYNGEE. Deletions cut 4 bases from V and 6 bases from J, with 17 bases between. This CDR3 has 14 amino acids. Drawing the rest from reference TRBV9 and TRBJ2-7, the complete variable domain is DSGVTQTPKHLITATGQRVTLRCSPRSGDLSVYWYQQSLDQGLQFLIQYYNGEERAKGNILERFSAQQFPDLHSELNLSSLELGDSALYFCASSPPVSSGEQYFGPGTRLTVT.

The chain recombines TRBV11-3 with TRBJ2-2, with 9 bases identical to TRBD1. Unmatched junction bases numbered 4, after V lost 5 bases and J lost 6 bases. The CDR3 spans 14 residues. The V gene's germline CDR1 is SGHNT and CDR2 YENEEA. The CDR3 region is CASSVRTGAGELFF. Written as DNA, the CDR3 is TGTGCCAGCAGCGTAAGGACAGGGGCCGGGGAGCTGTTTTTT.

V usage is TRBV27 and J usage is TRBJ1-2; possible D gene TRBD1, 5 bases. Trimming took off 4 bases at V and 5 bases at J, with 14 bases between the two ends. CDR3 length: 14 residues. CDR1 is MNHEY and CDR2 is SMNVEV in the germline V gene (reference sequence). The CDR3 here is CASSYGGGEYGYTF. The CDR3 nucleotides read TGTGCCAGCAGTTATGGGGGGGGAGAATATGGCTACACCTTC.

The chain has TRBV6-5 and TRBJ1-2; tentative D call: TRBD1 (6 bases). Trimming pared 4 bases from V and 8 bases from J, leaving 14 bases between. CDR3 size: 13 residues. Per germline, CDR1 MNHEY and CDR2 SVGAGI. The CDR3 loop reads CASSWGRGGGYTF. The CDR3 DNA is TGTGCCAGCAGTTGGGGTAGGGGGGGCGGCTACACCTTC.

The chain carries TRBV9 and TRBJ2-5; TRBD2 agrees at 8 bases. The CDR3 is 15 residues long. With V trimmed by 0 bases and J by 5 bases, 6 bases remained unmatched. From germline, CDR1 is SGDLS and CDR2 YYNGEE. CDR3 loop: CASSVEAGGGETQYF. CDR3 in DNA: TGTGCCAGCAGCGTAGAGGCGGGGGGCGGGGAGACCCAGTACTTC. Using reference TRBV9 and TRBJ2-5 for the parts outside the CDR3, the full variable domain is DSGVTQTPKHLITATGQRVTLRCSPRSGDLSVYWYQQSLDQGLQFLIQYYNGEERAKGNILERFSAQQFPDLHSELNLSSLELGDSALYFCASSVEAGGGETQYFGPGTRLLVL.

On this clone itself: Mismatch with germline at one junction end may stem from a read error. V is TRBV29-1 and J is TRBJ1-1; D is uncertain. The CDR3 runs 13 residues. Germline V gene data show CDR1 as SQVTM and CDR2 as ANQGSEA. The CDR3 sequence is CSVERTTNAEAFF. In DNA, the CDR3 is TGCAGCGTTGAACGGACTACGAACGCTGAAGCTTTCTTT.

V usage is TRBV10-1 and J usage is TRBJ1-1, with D possibly being TRBD1 (6 bases). This CDR3 contains 14 residues. V was cut by 5 bases and J by 4 bases, with 14 bases left in between. CDR1 is WNHNN, CDR2 SYGVQD, per germline (reference sequence). The CDR3 sequence is CASSHTGSGTEAFF. The CDR3 DNA reads TGCGCCAGCAGTCACACAGGGTCGGGCACTGAAGCTTTCTTT.

J is TRBJ1-6 and V is TRBV5-1, with 9 bases matching TRBD1. The V segment lost 4 bases and the J segment 6 bases; nucleotides outside the gene matches: 5. The CDR3 has 15 amino acids. Germline V gives CDR1 SGHRS, CDR2 YFSETQ. The CDR3 here is CASSPGTGTNSPLHF. In DNA, the CDR3 is TGCGCCAGCAGCCCCGGGACAGGGACTAATTCACCCCTCCACTTT.

The chain combines TRBV10-3 with TRBJ1-1, with a weak D call TRBD1 (6 bases). Per germline, CDR1 ENHRY and CDR2 SYGVKD. Trimming took 4 bases from V and 8 from J, leaving 11 bases between them. This CDR3 has 12 amino acids. CDR3 sequence reads: CAISATGYEAFF. CDR3 in DNA: TGTGCCATCAGTGCGACAGGTTACGAAGCTTTCTTT.

The chain is built from TRBV10-1 and TRBJ1-2, with TRBD1 identical over 8 bases. V was pared by 0 bases and J by 5 bases, with 5 bases of the junction left unmatched. The CDR3 is 15 amino acids. In germline, CDR1 is WNHNN, CDR2 SYGVQD (reference sequence). The CDR3 protein is CASSESRTGGYGYTF. Written as DNA, the CDR3 is TGCGCCAGCAGTGAGTCGAGAACAGGGGGATATGGCTACACCTTC.

This sequence joins TRBV10-2 and TRBJ2-1; D is ambiguous. CDR1 and CDR2 from the germline V gene are WSHSY and SAAADI. V lost 2 bases, J lost 9 bases, and 5 bases lay in between. The CDR3 consists of 11 residues. CDR3 in amino acids: CASSEAPEQFF. The CDR3 DNA follows: TGCGCCAGCAGTGAGGCGCCTGAGCAGTTCTTC.